Following are 11 T cell receptor beta chains from one sample sequenced in a study of cytotoxic CD8 clonotypes in ibrutinib-treated CLL. The table came from immunoSEQ multiplex PCR; TCRdb's copy has only in-frame clones and leaves some out. This table holds 5,500 to 8,500 clones, 60% to 75% found once. The specimen comprised PBMCs, sampled before ibrutinib treatment. The receptors derive from a human donor with chronic lymphocytic leukemia.

This clone occurred a few times. This chain connects TRBV18 to TRBJ1-5, with D hard to call. V was shortened by 5 bases and J by 2 bases, with 10 bases between the two germline ends. Germline CDR1 reads KGHSH; CDR2 reads LQKENI. This CDR3 has 14 amino acids. CDR3: CASSYTRGNQPQHF. The CDR3 DNA follows: TGTGCCAGCTCATATACGAGGGGCAATCAGCCCCAGCATTTT. Looking up the rest from reference TRBV18 and TRBJ1-5 gives the full variable domain: NAGVMQNPRHLVRRRGQEARLRCSPMKGHSHVYWYRQLPEEGLKFMVYLQKENIIDESGMPKERFSAEFPKEGPSILRIQQVVRGDSAAYFCASSYTRGNQPQHFGDGTRLSIL.

The V gene is TRBV5-8, the J gene TRBJ1-3; D is unclear. This CDR3 has 14 amino acids. Germline V gene lookup returns CDR1 SGHTS and CDR2 YDEGEE. With 5 bases removed from V and 2 bases from J, the gap between germline ends came to 11 bases. In nucleotides, the CDR3 is TGTGCCAGCAGGGAGCCGGGTACTGGAAACACCATATATTTT. It specifies CASREPGTGNTIYF.

This clone has a handful of counts. The chain couples TRBV2 to TRBJ1-3, with D unclear. The V gene's germline CDR1 is SNHLY and CDR2 FYNNEI. Trimming left V 11 bases short and J 0 bases short, with 11 bases between. This CDR3 has 13 residues. CDR3 DNA sequence: TGTGCCTCCTCCGGGGTCTCTGGAAACACCATATATTTT. Translated, it gives CASSGVSGNTIYF.

This chain joins TRBV29-1 and TRBJ2-6; D may be TRBD1 (7 bases). The CDR3 has 15 amino acids. Germline assignment: CDR1 SQVTM and CDR2 ANQGSEA. Trimming left V 5 bases short and J 2 bases short, with 13 bases between. This chain's CDR3 is CSVRQGGAGANVLTF. DNA for the CDR3: TGCAGCGTTCGTCAGGGGGGTGCTGGGGCCAACGTCCTGACTTTC. Full variable domain (missing parts from reference TRBV29-1 and TRBJ2-6): SAVISQKPSRDICQRGTSLTIQCQVDSQVTMMFWYRQQPGQSLTLIATANQGSEATYESGFVIDKFPISRPNLTFSTLTVSNMSPEDSSIYLCSVRQGGAGANVLTFGAGSRLTVL.

This clone turned up a few times. The gene calls are TRBV7-3 and TRBJ1-5; 10 nucleotides match TRBD1. From germline, CDR1 is SGHTA and CDR2 FQGTGA. The CDR3 length is 15 residues. V trimming: 5 bases; J trimming: 6 bases; junction bases outside the gene matches: 7. In DNA, the CDR3 is TGTGCCAGCAGCACGACAGGGGGCTGGAGTCAGCCCCAGCATTTT. It encodes CASSTTGGWSQPQHF.

For the CDR3, the DNA is TGTGCCATCAGCAGACAGGGGCCGAGCTCCTATAATTCACCCCTCCACTTT. Translating gives CAISRQGPSSYNSPLHF. V usage is TRBV10-3 and J usage is TRBJ1-6; 8 bases map to TRBD1. The germline V gene encodes CDR1 ENHRY and CDR2 SYGVKD. V was clipped by 6 bases and J by 0 bases; unmatched bases: 7. The CDR3 is 17 residues long.

The rearrangement links TRBV6-5 to TRBJ2-3; D possibly corresponds to TRBD1 (6 bases). The germline gives CDR1 MNHEY, CDR2 SVGAGI. The CDR3 covers 14 residues. Trimming took 4 bases from V and 4 from J, leaving 12 bases between them. The CDR3 is CASSWNRVPDTQYF. The CDR3 DNA follows: TGTGCCAGCAGTTGGAACAGGGTCCCAGATACGCAGTATTTT.

The chain has TRBV11-1 and TRBJ2-7, with 10 bases aligning to TRBD1. Losses at the gene ends were 2 bases for V and 2 bases for J; bases not matched to a gene: 3. The CDR3 is 15 residues long. Germline-derived CDR1 and CDR2 are SGHAT and FQDESV (reference sequence). In DNA, the CDR3 is TGTGCCAGCAGCTTAATCGGACAGGGGGCCTACGAGCAGTACTTC. Amino acids: CASSLIGQGAYEQYF. The full variable domain, its missing parts supplied by reference TRBV11-1 and TRBJ2-7, is EAEVAQSPRYKITEKSQAVAFWCDPISGHATLYWYRQILGQGPELLVQFQDESVVDDSQLPKDRFSAERLKGVDSTLKIQPAELGDSAMYLCASSLIGQGAYEQYFGPGTRLTVT.

This sequence joins TRBV7-9 and TRBJ2-1; D possibly corresponds to TRBD2 (5 bases). CDR1 is SEHNR, CDR2 FQNEAQ, per germline (reference sequence). Trimming cost V 2 bases and J 6 bases, with 11 bases left between them. The CDR3 totals 14 residues. Here the CDR3 DNA reads TGTGCCAGCAGCTTATTTCGGACTGCCAATGAGCAGTTCTTC. Amino acid sequence: CASSLFRTANEQFF.

The sample holds one count of this clone. The V call is TRBV6-5, the J call TRBJ2-3, with TRBD1 identical over 7 bases. The germline CDR1 and CDR2 sequences are MNHEY and SVGAGI. V trimming: 2 bases; J trimming: 4 bases; junction bases outside the gene matches: 3. This CDR3 has 14 residues. The CDR3 region has the DNA TGTGCCAGCAGTTACGGGGGACAGCCAGATACGCAGTATTTT. It specifies CASSYGGQPDTQYF.

There are a few counts of this clone. The rearrangement joins TRBV2 to TRBJ1-2; possibly TRBD1 for D (5 bases). Trimming took 7 bases from V and 5 from J, leaving 14 bases between them. The CDR3 consists of 13 residues. Per germline, CDR1 SNHLY and CDR2 FYNNEI. The CDR3 DNA reads TGTGCCAGCACTGGGCAACAGGATTATGGCTACACCTTC. As protein: CASTGQQDYGYTF.